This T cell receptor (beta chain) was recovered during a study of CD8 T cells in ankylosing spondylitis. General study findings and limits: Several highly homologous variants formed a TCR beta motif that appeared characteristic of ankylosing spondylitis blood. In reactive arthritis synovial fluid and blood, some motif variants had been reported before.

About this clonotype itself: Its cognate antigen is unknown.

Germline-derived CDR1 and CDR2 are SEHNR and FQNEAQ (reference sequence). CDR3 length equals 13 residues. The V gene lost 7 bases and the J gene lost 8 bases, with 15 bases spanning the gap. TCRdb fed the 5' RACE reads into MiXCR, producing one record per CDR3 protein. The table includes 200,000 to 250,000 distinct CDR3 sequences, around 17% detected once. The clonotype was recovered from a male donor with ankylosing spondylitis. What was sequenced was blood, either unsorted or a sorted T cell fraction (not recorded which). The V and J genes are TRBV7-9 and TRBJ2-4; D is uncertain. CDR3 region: CASTLMGGDIQYF. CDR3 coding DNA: TGTGCCAGCACCCTAATGGGTGGAGACATTCAGTACTTC.